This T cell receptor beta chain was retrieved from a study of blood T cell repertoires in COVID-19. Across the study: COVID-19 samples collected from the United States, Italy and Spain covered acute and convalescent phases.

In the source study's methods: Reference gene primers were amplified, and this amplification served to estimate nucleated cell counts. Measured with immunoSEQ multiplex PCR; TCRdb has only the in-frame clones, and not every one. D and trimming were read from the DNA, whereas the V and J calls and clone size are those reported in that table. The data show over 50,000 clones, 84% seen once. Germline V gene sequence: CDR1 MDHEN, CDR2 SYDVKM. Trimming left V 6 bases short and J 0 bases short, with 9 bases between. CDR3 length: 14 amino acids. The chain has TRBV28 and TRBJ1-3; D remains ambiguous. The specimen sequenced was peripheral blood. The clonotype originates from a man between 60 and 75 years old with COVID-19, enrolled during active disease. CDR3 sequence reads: CASRASLSGNTIYF. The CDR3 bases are TGTGCCAGCAGAGCCTCGCTCTCTGGAAACACCATATATTTT.